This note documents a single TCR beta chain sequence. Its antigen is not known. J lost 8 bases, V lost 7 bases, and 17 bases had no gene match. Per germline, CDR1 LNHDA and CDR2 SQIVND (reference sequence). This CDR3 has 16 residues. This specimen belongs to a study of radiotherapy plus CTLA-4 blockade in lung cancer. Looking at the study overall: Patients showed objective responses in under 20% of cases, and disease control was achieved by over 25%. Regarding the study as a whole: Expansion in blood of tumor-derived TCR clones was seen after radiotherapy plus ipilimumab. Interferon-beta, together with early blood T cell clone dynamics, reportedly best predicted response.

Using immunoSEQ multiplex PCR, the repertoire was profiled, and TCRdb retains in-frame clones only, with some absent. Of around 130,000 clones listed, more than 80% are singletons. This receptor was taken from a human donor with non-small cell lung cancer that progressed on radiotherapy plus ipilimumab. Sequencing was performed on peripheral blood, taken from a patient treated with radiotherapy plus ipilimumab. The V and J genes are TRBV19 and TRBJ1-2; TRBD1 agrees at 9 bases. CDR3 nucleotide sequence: TGTGCCAGTATTCAGTCGGGTTGGGGACAGGGCGGCGGCTACACCTTC. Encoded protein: CASIQSGWGQGGGYTF.